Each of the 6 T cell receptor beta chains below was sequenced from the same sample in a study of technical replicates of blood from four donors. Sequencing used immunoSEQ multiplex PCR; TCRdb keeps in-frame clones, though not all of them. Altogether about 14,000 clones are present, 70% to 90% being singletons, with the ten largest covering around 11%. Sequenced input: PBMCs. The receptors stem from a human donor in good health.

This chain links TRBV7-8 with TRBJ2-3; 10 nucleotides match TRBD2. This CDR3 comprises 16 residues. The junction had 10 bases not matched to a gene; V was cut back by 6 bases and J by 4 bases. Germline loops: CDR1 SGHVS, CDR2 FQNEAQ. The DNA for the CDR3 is TGTGCCAGCAGACCCAAGCGGGAGGGGACGGCAGATACGCAGTATTTT. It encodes CASRPKREGTADTQYF.

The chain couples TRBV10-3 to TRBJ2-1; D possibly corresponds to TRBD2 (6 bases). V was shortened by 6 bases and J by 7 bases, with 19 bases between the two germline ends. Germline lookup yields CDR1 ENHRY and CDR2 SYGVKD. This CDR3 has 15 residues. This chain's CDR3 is CAISHGSMMRNEQFF. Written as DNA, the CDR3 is TGTGCCATCAGCCACGGGAGTATGATGAGGAATGAGCAGTTCTTC.

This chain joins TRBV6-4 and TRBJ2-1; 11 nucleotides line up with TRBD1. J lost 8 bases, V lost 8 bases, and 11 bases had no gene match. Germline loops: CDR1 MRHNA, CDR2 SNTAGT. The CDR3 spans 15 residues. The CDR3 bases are TGTGCCAGCCGCAGTCAGGGACAGGGGGTTTATGAGCAGTTCTTC. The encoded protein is CASRSQGQGVYEQFF.

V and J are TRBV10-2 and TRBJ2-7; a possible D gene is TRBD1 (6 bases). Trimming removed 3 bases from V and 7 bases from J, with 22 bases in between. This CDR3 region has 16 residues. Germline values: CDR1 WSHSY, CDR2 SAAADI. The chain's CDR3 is CASSDPLRDTLREQYF. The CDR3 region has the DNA TGCGCCAGCAGTGACCCACTCCGGGACACCCTGCGGGAGCAGTACTTC.

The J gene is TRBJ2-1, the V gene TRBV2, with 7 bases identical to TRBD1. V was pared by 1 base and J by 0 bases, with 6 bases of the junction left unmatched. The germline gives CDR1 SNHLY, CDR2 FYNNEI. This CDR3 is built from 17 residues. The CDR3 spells CASSEEHGTVSYNEQFF. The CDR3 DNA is TGTGCCAGCAGTGAAGAGCACGGGACAGTCTCCTACAATGAGCAGTTCTTC.

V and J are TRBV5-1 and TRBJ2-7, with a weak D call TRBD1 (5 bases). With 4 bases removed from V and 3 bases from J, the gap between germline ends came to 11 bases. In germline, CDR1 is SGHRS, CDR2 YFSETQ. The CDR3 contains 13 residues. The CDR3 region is CASSESQGYEQYF. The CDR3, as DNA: TGCGCCAGCAGCGAGTCGCAGGGCTACGAGCAGTACTTC.